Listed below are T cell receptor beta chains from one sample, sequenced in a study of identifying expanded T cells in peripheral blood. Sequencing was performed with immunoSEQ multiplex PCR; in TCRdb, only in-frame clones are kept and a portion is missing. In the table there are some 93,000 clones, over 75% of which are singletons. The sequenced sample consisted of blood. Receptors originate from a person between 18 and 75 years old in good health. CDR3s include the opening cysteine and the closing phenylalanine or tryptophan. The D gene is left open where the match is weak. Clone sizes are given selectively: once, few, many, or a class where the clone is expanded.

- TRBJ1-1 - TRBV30 CAWSRRGTIIAEAFF TGTGCCTGGAGCCGGAGGGGGACAATCATAGCTGAAGCTTTCTTT
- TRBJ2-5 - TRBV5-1 CASSLAGNQETQYF TGCGCCAGCTCCCTGGCCGGGAACCAAGAGACCCAGTACTTC
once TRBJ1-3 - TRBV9 CASSLRMEPGNTIYF TGTGCCAGCAGCTTGCGAATGGAGCCTGGAAACACCATATATTTT
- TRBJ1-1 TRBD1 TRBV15 CATSRVGGQGAGTEAFF TGTGCCACCAGCAGAGTTGGGGGACAGGGGGCGGGAACTGAAGCTTTCTTT
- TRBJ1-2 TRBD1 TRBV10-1 CASSLDREGGYTF TGCGCCAGCAGTCTGGACAGGGAAGGAGGCTACACCTTC
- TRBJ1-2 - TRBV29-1 CSVGGQGNYGYTF TGCAGCGTTGGGGGGCAGGGGAACTATGGCTACACCTTC
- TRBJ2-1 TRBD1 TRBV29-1 CSVDRRGRINEQFF TGCAGCGTTGACCGCAGGGGGCGTATCAATGAGCAGTTCTTC
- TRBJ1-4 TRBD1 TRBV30 CAWGDFRGPPNEKLFF TGTGCCTGGGGCGACTTCAGGGGGCCGCCTAATGAAAAACTGTTTTTT
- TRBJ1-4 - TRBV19 CASSREGGGTNEKLFF TGTGCCAGTAGTAGGGAAGGGGGAGGCACTAATGAAAAACTGTTTTTT
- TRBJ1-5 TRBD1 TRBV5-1 CASSLGDRGPNQPQHF TGCGCCAGCAGCTTGGGGGACAGGGGGCCAAATCAGCCCCAGCATTTT
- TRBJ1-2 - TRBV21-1 CASSKVTPGPGPNYGYTF TGTGCCAGCAGCAAAGTTACCCCGGGCCCCGGCCCCAACTATGGCTACACCTTC
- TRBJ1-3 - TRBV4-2 CASSLDRAGGNTIYF TGTGCCAGCAGCCTAGACAGAGCTGGGGGAAACACCATATATTTT
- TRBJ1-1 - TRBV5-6 CASSPIDRRNTEAFF TGTGCCAGCAGCCCGATAGACAGACGGAACACTGAAGCTTTCTTT
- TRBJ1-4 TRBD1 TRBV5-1 CASSSGTGEKLFF TGCGCCAGCAGCTCCGGGACAGGGGAAAAACTGTTTTTT
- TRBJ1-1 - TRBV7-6 CASSFQGNTEAFF TGTGCCAGCAGCTTCCAGGGGAACACTGAAGCTTTCTTT
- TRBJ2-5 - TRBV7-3 CASSPGRGGRVEGETQYF TGTGCCAGCAGCCCCGGCCGTGGGGGGCGGGTGGAAGGAGAGACCCAGTACTTC
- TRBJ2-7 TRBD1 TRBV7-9 CASSRYGTGPSSAYEQYF TGTGCCAGCAGCAGATACGGGACAGGGCCTTCATCCGCCTACGAGCAGTACTTC
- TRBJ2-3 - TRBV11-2 CASSSIKERDTQYF TGTGCCAGCAGCTCAATTAAAGAACGCGATACGCAGTATTTT
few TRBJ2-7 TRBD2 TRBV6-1 CASSVLAGAYEQYF TGTGCCAGCAGTGTACTAGCGGGGGCCTACGAGCAGTACTTC
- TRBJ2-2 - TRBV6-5 CASKGSGANTGELFF TGTGCCAGCAAGGGTAGCGGAGCGAACACCGGGGAGCTGTTTTTT
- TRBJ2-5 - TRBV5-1 CASSLEGNQETQYF TGCGCCAGCAGCCTAGAGGGGAACCAAGAGACCCAGTACTTC
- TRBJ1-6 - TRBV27 CASSLVAHYSNSPLHF TGTGCCAGCAGTTTAGTCGCACATTACTCTAATTCACCCCTCCACTTT
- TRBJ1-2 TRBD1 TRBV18 CASSPSTGQNYGYTF TGTGCCAGCTCACCGTCCACGGGACAGAACTATGGCTACACCTTC
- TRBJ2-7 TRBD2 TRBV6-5 CASRVSGLSYEQYF TGTGCCAGCAGGGTTAGCGGGCTCTCCTACGAGCAGTACTTC
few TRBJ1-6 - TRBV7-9 CASSLAWGLTDSPLHF TGTGCCAGCAGCTTAGCTTGGGGACTGACTGATTCACCCCTCCACTTT
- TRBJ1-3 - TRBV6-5 CASSLTFSSGNTIYF TGTGCCAGCAGTTTGACTTTCAGCTCTGGAAACACCATATATTTT
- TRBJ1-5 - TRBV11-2 CASSLDRGSNQPQHF TGTGCCAGCAGCTTAGACAGGGGCAGCAATCAGCCCCAGCATTTT
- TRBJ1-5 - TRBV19 CASSILGGVSNQPQHF TGTGCCAGTAGTATTTTAGGGGGGGTTAGCAATCAGCCCCAGCATTTT
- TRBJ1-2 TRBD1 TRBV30 CAWTGQAADGYTF TGTGCCTGGACCGGACAGGCGGCGGATGGCTACACCTTC
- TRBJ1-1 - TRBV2 CASSDKVEAFF TGTGCCAGCAGTGATAAAGTTGAAGCTTTCTTT
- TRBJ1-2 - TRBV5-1 CASREGNYGYTF TGCGCCAGCAGAGAGGGGAACTATGGCTACACCTTC
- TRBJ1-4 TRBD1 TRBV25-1 CASSETGGVYDEKLFF TGTGCCAGCAGTGAAACAGGGGGCGTGTATGATGAAAAACTGTTTTTT
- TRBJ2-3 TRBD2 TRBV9 CASSLRLAGGQGTQYF TGTGCCAGCAGCCTTCGACTAGCGGGGGGCCAAGGTACGCAGTATTTT
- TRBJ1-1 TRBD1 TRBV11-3 CASSPGQGSMTEAFF TGTGCCAGCAGCCCGGGACAGGGATCTATGACTGAAGCTTTCTTT
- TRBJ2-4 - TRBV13 CASSFGGLKNIQYF TGTGCCAGCAGCTTTGGGGGGCTCAAAAACATTCAGTACTTC
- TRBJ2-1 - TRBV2 CASSDSAENNEQFF TGTGCCAGCAGTGACTCGGCAGAGAACAATGAGCAGTTCTTC
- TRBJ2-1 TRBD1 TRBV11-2 CASSLGQGIYNEQFF TGTGCCAGCAGTCTCGGACAGGGCATTTACAATGAGCAGTTCTTC
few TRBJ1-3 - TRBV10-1 CASSATGNTIYF TGCGCCAGCAGCGCGACTGGAAACACCATATATTTT
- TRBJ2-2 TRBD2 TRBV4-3 CASSTSGRGNTGELFF TGCGCCAGCAGCACTAGCGGGAGGGGGAACACCGGGGAGCTGTTTTTT
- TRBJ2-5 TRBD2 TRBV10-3 CAISGTSVKTQYF TGTGCCATCAGCGGGACTAGCGTTAAGACCCAGTACTTC
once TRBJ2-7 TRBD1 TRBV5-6 CASSSNPGQGEYEQYF TGTGCCAGCAGCTCAAATCCGGGACAGGGAGAGTACGAGCAGTACTTC
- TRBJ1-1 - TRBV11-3 CASSSLGGTEAFF TGTGCCAGCAGCTCCCTGGGGGGCACTGAAGCTTTCTTT
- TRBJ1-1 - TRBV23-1 CASGTRGWMNTEAFF TGCGCCAGCGGTACCCGGGGGTGGATGAACACTGAAGCTTTCTTT
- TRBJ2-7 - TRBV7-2 CASSDTRYEQYF TGTGCCAGCAGCGATACGAGGTACGAGCAGTACTTC
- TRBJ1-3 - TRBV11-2 CASSLFRVESGNTIYF TGTGCCAGCAGCTTATTCCGGGTAGAATCTGGAAACACCATATATTTT
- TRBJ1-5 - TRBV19 CASRTSTTGPQHF TGTGCCAGTAGAACCAGTACGACCGGGCCCCAGCATTTT
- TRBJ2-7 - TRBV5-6 CASSRVGQLGSEQYF TGTGCCAGCAGCCGAGTCGGACAACTGGGCTCCGAGCAGTACTTC
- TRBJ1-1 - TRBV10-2 CASSPLGGARTEAFF TGCGCCAGCAGTCCCCTTGGGGGCGCGAGGACTGAAGCTTTCTTT
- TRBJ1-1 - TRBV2 CASETLRTEAFF TGTGCCAGCGAGACACTTCGCACTGAAGCTTTCTTT